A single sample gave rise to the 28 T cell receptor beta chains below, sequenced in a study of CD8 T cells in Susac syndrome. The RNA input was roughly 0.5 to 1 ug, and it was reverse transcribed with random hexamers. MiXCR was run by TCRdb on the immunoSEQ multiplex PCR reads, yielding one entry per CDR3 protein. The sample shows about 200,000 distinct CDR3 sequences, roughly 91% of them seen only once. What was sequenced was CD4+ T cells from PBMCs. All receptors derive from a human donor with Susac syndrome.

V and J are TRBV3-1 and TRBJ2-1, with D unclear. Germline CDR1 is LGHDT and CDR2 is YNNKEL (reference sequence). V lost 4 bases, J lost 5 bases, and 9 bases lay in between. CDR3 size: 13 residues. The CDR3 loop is CASSPDGNNEQFF. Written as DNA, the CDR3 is TGTGCCAGCAGCCCCGATGGGAACAATGAGCAGTTCTTC.

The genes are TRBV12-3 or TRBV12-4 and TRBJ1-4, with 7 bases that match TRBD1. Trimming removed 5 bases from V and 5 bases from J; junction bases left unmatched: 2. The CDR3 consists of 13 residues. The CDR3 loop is CASSGQENEKLFF. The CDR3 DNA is TGTGCCAGCAGTGGACAGGAGAATGAAAAACTGTTTTTT.

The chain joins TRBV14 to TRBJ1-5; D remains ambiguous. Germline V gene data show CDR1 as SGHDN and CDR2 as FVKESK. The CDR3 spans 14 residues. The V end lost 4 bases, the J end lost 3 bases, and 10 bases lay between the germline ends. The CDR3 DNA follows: TGTGCCAGCAGCCGGGGAGGGTACAATCAGCCCCAGCATTTT. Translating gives CASSRGGYNQPQHF.

For the CDR3, the DNA is TGTGCCAGCAGTTACTCATGGGGGGCGTCTGAAGCTTTCTTT. As protein: CASSYSWGASEAFF. The V call is TRBV6-6, the J call TRBJ1-1, with D perhaps matching TRBD1 (6 bases). Germline CDR1 and CDR2: MNHNY and SVGAGI (reference sequence). This CDR3 is 14 amino acids long. V was pared by 0 bases and J by 6 bases, with 11 bases between.

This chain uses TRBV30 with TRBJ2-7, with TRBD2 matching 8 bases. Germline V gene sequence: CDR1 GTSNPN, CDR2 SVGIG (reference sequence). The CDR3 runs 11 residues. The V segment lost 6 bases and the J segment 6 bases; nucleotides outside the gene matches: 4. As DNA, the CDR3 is TGTGCCTGCGGGGGGGCCGTCGAGCAGTACTTC. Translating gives CACGGAVEQYF.

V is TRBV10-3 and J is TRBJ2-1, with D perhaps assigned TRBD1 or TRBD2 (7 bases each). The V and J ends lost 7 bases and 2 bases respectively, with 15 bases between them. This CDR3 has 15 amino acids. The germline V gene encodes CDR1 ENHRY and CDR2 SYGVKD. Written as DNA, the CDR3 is TGTGCCATCACCAGTCAGGGGGGGGCCTACAATGAGCAGTTCTTC. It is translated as CAITSQGGAYNEQFF.

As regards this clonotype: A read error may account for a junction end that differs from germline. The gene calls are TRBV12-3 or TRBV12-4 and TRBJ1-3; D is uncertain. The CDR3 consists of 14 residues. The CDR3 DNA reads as TGTGCCAGCAGGGGGTGGTTCTCTGAAAACACCATATATTTT. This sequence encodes CASRGWFSENTIYF.

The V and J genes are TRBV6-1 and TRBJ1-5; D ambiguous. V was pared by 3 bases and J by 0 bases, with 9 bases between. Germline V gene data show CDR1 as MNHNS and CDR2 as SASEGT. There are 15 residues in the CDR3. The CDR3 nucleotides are TGTGCCAGCAGTGATTGGATTGATAGCAATCAGCCCCAGCATTTT. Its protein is CASSDWIDSNQPQHF.

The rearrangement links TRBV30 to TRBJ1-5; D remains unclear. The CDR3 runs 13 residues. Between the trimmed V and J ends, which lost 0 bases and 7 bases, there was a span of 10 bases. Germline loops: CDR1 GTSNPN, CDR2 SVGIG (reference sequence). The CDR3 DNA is TGTGCCTGGAGTGTACGAAACGGGCAGCCCCAGCATTTT. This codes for CAWSVRNGQPQHF.

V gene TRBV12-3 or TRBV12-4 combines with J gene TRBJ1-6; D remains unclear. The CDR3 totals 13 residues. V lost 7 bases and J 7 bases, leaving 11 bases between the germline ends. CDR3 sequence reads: CASTPRENSPLHF. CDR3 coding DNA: TGTGCCAGCACCCCCCGGGAGAATTCACCCCTCCACTTT.

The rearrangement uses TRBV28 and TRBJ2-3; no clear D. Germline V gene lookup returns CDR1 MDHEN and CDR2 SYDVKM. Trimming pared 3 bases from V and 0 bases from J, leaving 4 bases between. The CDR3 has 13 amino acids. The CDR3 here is CASSFQSTDTQYF. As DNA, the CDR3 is TGTGCCAGCAGTTTTCAGAGCACAGATACGCAGTATTTT.

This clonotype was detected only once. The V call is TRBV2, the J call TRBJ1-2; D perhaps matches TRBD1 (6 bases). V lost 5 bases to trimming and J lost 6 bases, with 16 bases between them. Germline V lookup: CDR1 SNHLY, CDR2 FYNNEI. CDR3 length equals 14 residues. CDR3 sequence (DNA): TGTGCCAGCAGTATCGGGGGGCGGAAGGATGGCTACACCTTC. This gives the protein CASSIGGRKDGYTF.

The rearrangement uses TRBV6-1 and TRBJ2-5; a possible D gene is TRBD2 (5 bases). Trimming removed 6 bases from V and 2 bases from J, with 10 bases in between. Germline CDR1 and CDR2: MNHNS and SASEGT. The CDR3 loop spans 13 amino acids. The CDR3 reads CASRRDTQETQYF. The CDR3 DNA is TGTGCCAGCAGACGGGATACGCAAGAGACCCAGTACTTC.

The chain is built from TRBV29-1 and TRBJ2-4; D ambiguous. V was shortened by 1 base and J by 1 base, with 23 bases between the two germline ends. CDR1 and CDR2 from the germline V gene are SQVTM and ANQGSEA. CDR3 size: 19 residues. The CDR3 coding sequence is TGCAGCGTTGAAGGGGAAGGGTTGGATAACGGATGGGCCAAAAACATTCAGTACTTC. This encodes CSVEGEGLDNGWAKNIQYF.

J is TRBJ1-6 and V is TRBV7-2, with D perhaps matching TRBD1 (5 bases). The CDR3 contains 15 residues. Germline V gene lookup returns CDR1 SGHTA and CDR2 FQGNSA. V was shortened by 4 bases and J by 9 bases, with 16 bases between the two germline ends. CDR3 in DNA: TGTGCCAGCAGCTGGGGGGACGGGAGCAGTTCACCCCTCCACTTT. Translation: CASSWGDGSSSPLHF.

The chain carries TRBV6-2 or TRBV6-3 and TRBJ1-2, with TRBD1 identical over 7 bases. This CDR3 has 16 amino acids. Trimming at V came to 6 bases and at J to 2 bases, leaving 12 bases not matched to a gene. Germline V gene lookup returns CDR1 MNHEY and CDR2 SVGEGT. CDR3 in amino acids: CASRWTGTVINYGYTF. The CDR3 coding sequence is TGTGCCAGCAGATGGACCGGGACAGTGATCAACTATGGCTACACCTTC.

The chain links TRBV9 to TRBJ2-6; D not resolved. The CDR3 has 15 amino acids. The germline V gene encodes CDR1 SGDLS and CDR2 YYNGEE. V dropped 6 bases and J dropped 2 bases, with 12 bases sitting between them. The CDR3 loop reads CASTLGHAGANVLTF. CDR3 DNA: TGTGCCAGCACCCTTGGGCACGCTGGGGCCAACGTCCTGACTTTC.

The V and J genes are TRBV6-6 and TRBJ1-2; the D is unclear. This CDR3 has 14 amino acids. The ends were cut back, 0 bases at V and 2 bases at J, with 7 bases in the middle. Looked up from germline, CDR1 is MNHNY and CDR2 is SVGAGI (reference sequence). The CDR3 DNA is TGTGCCAGCAGTTACTCGGCAGCGAACTATGGCTACACCTTC. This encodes CASSYSAANYGYTF.

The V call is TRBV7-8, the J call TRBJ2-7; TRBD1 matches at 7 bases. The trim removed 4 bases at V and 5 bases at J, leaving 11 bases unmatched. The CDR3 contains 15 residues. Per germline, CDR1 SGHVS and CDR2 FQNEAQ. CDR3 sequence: CASSWRTGDWNEQYF. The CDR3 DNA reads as TGTGCCAGCAGCTGGAGAACAGGGGATTGGAACGAGCAGTACTTC.

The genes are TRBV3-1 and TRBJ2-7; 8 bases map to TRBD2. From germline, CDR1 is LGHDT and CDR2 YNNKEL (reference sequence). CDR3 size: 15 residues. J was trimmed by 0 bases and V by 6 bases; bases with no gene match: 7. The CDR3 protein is CASSPLRGGSYEQYF. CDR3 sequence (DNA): TGTGCCAGCAGTCCCCTCCGGGGGGGCTCCTACGAGCAGTACTTC.

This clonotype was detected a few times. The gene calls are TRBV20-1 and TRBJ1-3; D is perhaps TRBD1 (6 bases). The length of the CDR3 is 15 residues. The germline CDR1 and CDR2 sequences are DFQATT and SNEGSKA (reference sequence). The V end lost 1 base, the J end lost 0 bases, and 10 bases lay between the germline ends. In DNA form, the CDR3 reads TGCAGTGCTAGAGGCCAGGGGTACTCTGGAAACACCATATATTTT. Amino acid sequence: CSARGQGYSGNTIYF.

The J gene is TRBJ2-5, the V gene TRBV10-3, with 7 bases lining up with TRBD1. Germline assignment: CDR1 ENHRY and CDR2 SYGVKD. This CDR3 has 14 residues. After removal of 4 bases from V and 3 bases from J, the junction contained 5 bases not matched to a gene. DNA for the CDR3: TGTGCCATCAGTGTCAACAGGGGAGAAGAGACCCAGTACTTC. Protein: CAISVNRGEETQYF.

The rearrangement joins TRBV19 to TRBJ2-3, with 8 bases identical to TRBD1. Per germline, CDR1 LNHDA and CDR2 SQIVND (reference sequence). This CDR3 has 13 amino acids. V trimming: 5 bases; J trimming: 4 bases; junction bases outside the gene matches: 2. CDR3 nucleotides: TGTGCCAGTAGTGTACAGGGGGCAGATACGCAGTATTTT. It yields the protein CASSVQGADTQYF.

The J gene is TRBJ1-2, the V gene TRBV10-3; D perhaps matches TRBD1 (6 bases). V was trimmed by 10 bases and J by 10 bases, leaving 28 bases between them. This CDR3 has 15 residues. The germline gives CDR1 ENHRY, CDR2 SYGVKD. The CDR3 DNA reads TGTGCCAGCACCTCCGGGGGCGGGTCCTTCCCCCTCTACACCTTC. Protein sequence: CASTSGGGSFPLYTF.

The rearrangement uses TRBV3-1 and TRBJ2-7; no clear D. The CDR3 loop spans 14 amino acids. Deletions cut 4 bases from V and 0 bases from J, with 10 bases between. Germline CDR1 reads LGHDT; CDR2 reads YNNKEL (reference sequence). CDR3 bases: TGTGCCAGCAGCCCAAGGAGTGCCTCCTACGAGCAGTACTTC. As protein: CASSPRSASYEQYF.

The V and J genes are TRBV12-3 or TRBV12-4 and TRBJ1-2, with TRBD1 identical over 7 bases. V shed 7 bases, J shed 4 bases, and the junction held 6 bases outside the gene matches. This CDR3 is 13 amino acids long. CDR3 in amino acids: CASKLQGSYGYTF. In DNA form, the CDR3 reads TGTGCCAGCAAATTACAGGGGAGCTATGGCTACACCTTC.

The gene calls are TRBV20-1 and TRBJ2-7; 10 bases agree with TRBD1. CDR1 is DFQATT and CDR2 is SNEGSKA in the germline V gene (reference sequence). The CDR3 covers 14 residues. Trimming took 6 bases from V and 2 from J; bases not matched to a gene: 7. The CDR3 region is CSALDRGFTYEQYF. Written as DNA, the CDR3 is TGCAGTGCCCTGGACAGGGGGTTCACCTACGAGCAGTACTTC.

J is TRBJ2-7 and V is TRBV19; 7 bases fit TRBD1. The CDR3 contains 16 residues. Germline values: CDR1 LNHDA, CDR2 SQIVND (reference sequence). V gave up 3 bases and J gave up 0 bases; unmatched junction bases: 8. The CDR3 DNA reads TGTGCCAGTAGTATTGATGGGACAGCCGTCTCCTACGAGCAGTACTTC. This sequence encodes CASSIDGTAVSYEQYF.